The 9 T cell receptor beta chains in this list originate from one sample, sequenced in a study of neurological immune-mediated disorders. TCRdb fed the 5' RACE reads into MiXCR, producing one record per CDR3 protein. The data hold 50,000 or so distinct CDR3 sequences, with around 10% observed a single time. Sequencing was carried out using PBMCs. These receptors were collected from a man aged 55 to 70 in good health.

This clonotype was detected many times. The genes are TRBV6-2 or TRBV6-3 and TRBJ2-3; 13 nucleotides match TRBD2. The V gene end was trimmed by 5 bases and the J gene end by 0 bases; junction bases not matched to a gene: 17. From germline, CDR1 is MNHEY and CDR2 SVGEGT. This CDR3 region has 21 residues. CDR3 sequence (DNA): TGTGCCAGCAGTCGCTTTCCGGGACTAGCGGGAAGGATCTCTAGCACAGATACGCAGTATTTT. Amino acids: CASSRFPGLAGRISSTDTQYF.

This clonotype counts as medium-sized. The CDR3 bases are TGTGCCACCAGCAGAGAAGGGGGGGGCAATCAGCCCCAGCATTTT. It codes for CATSREGGGNQPQHF. This chain links TRBV15 with TRBJ1-5, with D possibly being TRBD1 (6 bases). V lost 0 bases and J lost 2, with 8 bases in between. The CDR3 has 15 residues. CDR1 is LNHNV and CDR2 is YYDKDF in the germline V gene (reference sequence).

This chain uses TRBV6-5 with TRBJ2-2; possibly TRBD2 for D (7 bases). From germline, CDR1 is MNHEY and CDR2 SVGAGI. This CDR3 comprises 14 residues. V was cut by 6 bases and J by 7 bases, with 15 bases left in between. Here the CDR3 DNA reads TGTGCCAGCAGCAGGGAGGGGGTGGTCGGGGAGCTGTTTTTT. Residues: CASSREGVVGELFF.

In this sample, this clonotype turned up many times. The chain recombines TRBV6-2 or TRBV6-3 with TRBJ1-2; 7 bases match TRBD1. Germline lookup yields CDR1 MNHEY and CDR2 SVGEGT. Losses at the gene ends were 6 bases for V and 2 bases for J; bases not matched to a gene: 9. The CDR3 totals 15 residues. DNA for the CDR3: TGTGCCAGCAGCCTTTCCTTGACAGGGAACTATGGCTACACCTTC. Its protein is CASSLSLTGNYGYTF.

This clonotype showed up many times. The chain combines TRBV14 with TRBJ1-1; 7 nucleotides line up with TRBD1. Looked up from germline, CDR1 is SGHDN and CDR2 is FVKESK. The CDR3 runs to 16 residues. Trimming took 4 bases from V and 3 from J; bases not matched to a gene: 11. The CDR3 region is CASSPNPQGLHTEAFF. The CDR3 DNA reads TGTGCCAGCAGCCCAAACCCACAGGGGTTGCACACTGAAGCTTTCTTT.

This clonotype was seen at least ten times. The DNA for the CDR3 is TGTGCCAGCAGTTTAGGACAGATTGAAGCTTTCTTT. This sequence encodes CASSLGQIEAFF. The J gene is TRBJ1-1, the V gene TRBV12-3 or TRBV12-4; perhaps TRBD1 as D (5 bases). This CDR3 spans 12 amino acids. V lost 1 base and J lost 7, with 7 bases in between.

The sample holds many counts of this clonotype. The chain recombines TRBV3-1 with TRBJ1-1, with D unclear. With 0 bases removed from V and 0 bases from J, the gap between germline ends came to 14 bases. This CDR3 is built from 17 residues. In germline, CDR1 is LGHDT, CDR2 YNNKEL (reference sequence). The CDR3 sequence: CASSQDSLGSMNTEAFF. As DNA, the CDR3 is TGTGCCAGCAGCCAAGATTCCCTCGGAAGCATGAACACTGAAGCTTTCTTT.

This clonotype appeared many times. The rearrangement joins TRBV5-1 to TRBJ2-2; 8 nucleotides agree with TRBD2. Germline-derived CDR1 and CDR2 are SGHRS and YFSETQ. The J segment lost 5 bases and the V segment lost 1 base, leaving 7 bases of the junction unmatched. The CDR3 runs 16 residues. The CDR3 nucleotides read TGCGCCAGCAGCTTGATAGCGGGGAAGCTGACCGGGGAGCTGTTTTTT. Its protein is CASSLIAGKLTGELFF.

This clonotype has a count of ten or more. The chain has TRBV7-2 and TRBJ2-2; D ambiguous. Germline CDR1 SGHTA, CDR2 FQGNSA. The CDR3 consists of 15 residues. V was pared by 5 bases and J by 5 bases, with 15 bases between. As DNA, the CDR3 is TGTGCCAGCAGCCCAAACGGACCCGCAACCGGGGAGCTGTTTTTT. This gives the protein CASSPNGPATGELFF.